This T cell receptor beta chain was captured in a study of identical twins. Study-wide results and caveats: Conclusions were based on cross-sectional statistical analysis, without following the same donors.

All donors were healthy, and all were Caucasian. In TCRdb, the 5' RACE reads were re-called with MiXCR into one record per CDR3 protein. Of some 790,000 distinct CDR3 sequences in the sample, about 18% were seen once. This CDR3 region has 15 residues. CDR1 and CDR2 from the germline V gene are SEHNR and FQNEAQ (reference sequence). Trimming took 4 bases from V and 7 from J; bases not matched to a gene: 9. With respect to this clonotype: Its cognate antigen is unknown.

These data also formed part of another study, on T cells expressing NK-cell markers. That study reports: Seropositivity for HCMV was found in seven of the eight sequenced donors, with one seronegative.

The TCR originated in a woman in her late teens or twenties in good health. The genes are TRBV7-9 and TRBJ2-2; 7 bases agree with TRBD1. The specimen was PBMCs. This CDR3 reads CASSSRDRADGELFF. As DNA, the CDR3 is TGTGCCAGCAGCTCCCGAGACAGGGCCGACGGGGAGCTGTTTTTT. The full variable domain, completed using reference TRBV7-9 and TRBJ2-2, is DTGVSQNPRHKITKRGQNVTFRCDPISEHNRLYWYRQTLGQGPEFLTYFQNEAQLEKSRLLSDRFSAERPKGSFSTLEIQRTEQGDSAMYLCASSSRDRADGELFFGEGSRLTVL.